This T cell receptor (beta chain) was obtained from a study of T cell repertoires in cytomegalovirus infection (dated by TCRdb to the late 2010s). Broadly, across the study: Peptide stimulations targeted recently identified HLA-C-restricted CMV epitopes, whose presentation resists viral immunomodulation, together with well-studied HLA-B-restricted epitopes. The HLA type of each donor mattered for the analysis, because public TCR beta signatures pointed to carriage of CMV infection along with the matching HLA type.

Measured from the cysteine to the phenylalanine, the CDR3 is 16 residues long. Just the 48-base CDR3 DNA is kept, in frame starting at base 1. Trimming at the junction amounts to 2 bases on V and 0 bases on J, and the germline ends lie 11 bases apart. The germline V gene (reference sequence) gives CDR1 as LNHDA and CDR2 as SQIVND. As concerns this clonotype: Its antigen is still unknown. There are no base qualities to consult, and no much larger clone falls within one base.

In light of the paper, this sample's treatment or condition label describes: in vitro stimulation with specific CMV peptide epitopes to enrich CMV-specific T cells. Sequencing was performed on an Illumina HiSeq 1500. In-frame beta chains were kept once TCRdb had trimmed the public reads at Q25 with fastp and called clones with MiXCR. Every distinct CDR3 protein forms one entry, paired with its most common genes and DNA. Within this sample are hundreds of thousands of distinct CDR3 sequences, with almost 30% of them counted one time only. The ten largest clones add up to roughly 20% of the sample. Study-wide findings and limitations: In both this cohort and an independent approximately 370-donor cohort, the cumulative frequency of public TCR beta family members distinguished carriers of CMV infection plus the relevant HLA type. The ex vivo response was dominated by HLA-C-restricted CMV-specific TCR beta clonotypes, and the single most frequent clonotype in two of eight donors was supplied by these HLA-C-restricted clonotypes.

This clonotype was sampled from a human donor in good health (CMV status not recorded). Some clones in this sample may be carry-over from other donors' samples. The sample consisted of cultured PBMCs, taken from culture after CMV antigen stimulation. Recombination joined TRBV19 with TRBJ1-3; 5 matching bases give a weak D call of TRBD1. The CDR3 here reads CASSIRDGGSGNTIYF. The DNA sequence is TGTGCCAGTAGTATAAGGGACGGGGGCTCTGGAAACACCATATATTTT.